These 20 T cell receptor beta chains share one sample of origin, sequenced in a study of Ad26.COV2.S vaccination and SARS-CoV-2 variants. TCRdb keeps only in-frame clones here, not all; method: immunoSEQ multiplex PCR. Here the sample spans 430,000 or so clones, about 93% being singletons. Treatment specified: about 20 received Ad26.COV2.S at low or high dose, single or two shots; about 5 received placebo; per-sample allocation not given. Sampling was done on day 63 after the first vaccine or placebo injection. Sample: peripheral blood, taken in a trial of Ad26.COV2.S vaccine versus placebo. The receptors stem from a person between 18 and 65 years old who received the Ad26.COV2.S COVID-19 vaccine or a placebo.

This clone was picked up one time. J is TRBJ2-5 and V is TRBV29-1; 7 bases fit TRBD1. The CDR3 runs to 13 residues. Germline CDR1 is SQVTM and CDR2 is ANQGSEA. V trimming: 8 bases; J trimming: 3 bases; junction bases outside the gene matches: 9. The CDR3 sequence: CSIMTGLEETQYF. The CDR3 nucleotides read TGCAGCATAATGACAGGGCTCGAAGAGACCCAGTACTTC.

The chain joins TRBV28 to TRBJ2-2; D not certain. With 7 bases removed from V and 1 base from J, the gap between germline ends came to 4 bases. Germline values: CDR1 MDHEN, CDR2 SYDVKM. There are 12 residues in the CDR3. CDR3 residues: CASNGNTGELFF. CDR3 DNA sequence: TGTGCCAGCAATGGGAACACCGGGGAGCTGTTTTTT.

V usage is TRBV24-1 and J usage is TRBJ2-7, with D perhaps matching TRBD2 (6 bases). The germline CDR1 and CDR2 sequences are KGHDR and SFDVKD. V shed 4 bases and J shed 0 bases, with 15 bases lying between them. The CDR3 has 16 residues. The CDR3 DNA follows: TGTGCCACCAGTGACCCGACTAGTAGAAGCTCCTACGAGCAGTACTTC. Translated: CATSDPTSRSSYEQYF.

V gene TRBV19 combines with J gene TRBJ2-7; D gene ambiguous. V was clipped by 1 base and J by 3 bases, with 13 bases between them. The germline CDR1 and CDR2 sequences are LNHDA and SQIVND (reference sequence). This CDR3 has 15 amino acids. The CDR3 DNA reads as TGTGCCAGTAGTATAGGCCCTAGTGACCGCTACGAGCAGTACTTC. Translated: CASSIGPSDRYEQYF.

V usage is TRBV6-6 and J usage is TRBJ1-2; weak D call: TRBD1 (6 bases). Trimming pared 4 bases from V and 7 bases from J, leaving 16 bases between. The CDR3 runs to 14 residues. The V gene's germline CDR1 is MNHNY and CDR2 SVGAGI (reference sequence). CDR3 amino acids: CASSSYRVEGGYTF. DNA of the CDR3: TGTGCCAGCAGTTCCTACAGGGTTGAGGGTGGCTACACCTTC.

This chain connects TRBV7-3 to TRBJ2-2; 9 bases are a match to TRBD1. Germline lookup yields CDR1 SGHTA and CDR2 FQGTGA. V was pared by 5 bases and J by 6 bases, with 10 bases of the junction left unmatched. The CDR3 covers 16 residues. As DNA, the CDR3 is TGTGCCAGCAGCGTTGCAACAGGGGGCGGGGCCGGGGAGCTGTTTTTT. Encoded protein: CASSVATGGGAGELFF. The variable domain in full, completed from reference TRBV7-3 and TRBJ2-2, reads GAGVSQTPSNKVTEKGKYVELRCDPISGHTALYWYRQSLGQGPEFLIYFQGTGAADDSGLPNDRFFAVRPEGSVSTLKIQRTERGDSAVYLCASSVATGGGAGELFFGEGSRLTVL.

The chain combines TRBV21-1 with TRBJ1-4. TRBV21-1 is flagged as a pseudogene. The CDR3 length is 17 residues. The CDR3 region has the DNA TGTGCCAGCAGCAAAGGGTCGGAGGGATCGAGGGGTGAAAAACTGTTTTTT. Amino acid sequence: CASSKGSEGSRGEKLFF.

The gene calls are TRBV7-3 and TRBJ2-2, with a weak D call TRBD1 (5 bases). V was trimmed by 1 base and J by 4 bases, leaving 16 bases between them. Germline V lookup: CDR1 SGHTA, CDR2 FQGTGA. The CDR3 runs to 17 residues. CDR3 sequence reads: CASSLRGTVSATGELFF. The CDR3 bases are TGTGCCAGCAGCTTAAGGGGCACGGTTTCCGCCACCGGGGAGCTGTTTTTT. The full variable domain, rest sourced from reference TRBV7-3 and TRBJ2-2, is GAGVSQTPSNKVTEKGKYVELRCDPISGHTALYWYRQSLGQGPEFLIYFQGTGAADDSGLPNDRFFAVRPEGSVSTLKIQRTERGDSAVYLCASSLRGTVSATGELFFGEGSRLTVL.

Only a few counts were recorded for this clone. J is TRBJ2-5 and V is TRBV10-3; TRBD1 might be the D (6 bases). Germline V lookup: CDR1 ENHRY, CDR2 SYGVKD. V was cut by 6 bases and J by 0 bases, with 11 bases left in between. The CDR3 length is 14 residues. CDR3 in amino acids: CAISPQGHQETQYF. The CDR3 nucleotides are TGTGCCATCAGCCCACAGGGCCACCAAGAGACCCAGTACTTC.

V and J are TRBV28 and TRBJ2-7; D ambiguous. In germline, CDR1 is MDHEN, CDR2 SYDVKM. CDR3 length: 14 residues. Trimming took 2 bases from V and 2 from J, leaving 10 bases between them. The CDR3 sequence: CASSLPAAPYEQYF. The CDR3 nucleotides are TGTGCCAGCAGTTTACCAGCTGCCCCCTACGAGCAGTACTTC.

The chain recombines TRBV12-3 or TRBV12-4 with TRBJ2-7; D call uncertain. The CDR3 totals 13 residues. The V end lost 3 bases, the J end lost 0 bases, and 6 bases lay between the germline ends. This chain's CDR3 is CASSLGYSYEQYF. Written as DNA, the CDR3 is TGTGCCAGCAGTTTGGGCTACTCCTACGAGCAGTACTTC.

V gene TRBV19 combines with J gene TRBJ2-2; possible D gene TRBD1, 6 bases. The ends were cut back, 5 bases at V and 0 bases at J, with 13 bases in the middle. CDR1 and CDR2 (germline): LNHDA, SQIVND (reference sequence). The CDR3 sequence is 16 residues long. DNA for the CDR3: TGTGCCAGTAGTGTTCCAGGGGCCTCGAACACCGGGGAGCTGTTTTTT. Translating gives CASSVPGASNTGELFF.

The chain uses TRBV19 and TRBJ2-2; TRBD1 agrees at 9 bases. The CDR3 runs 15 residues. V was pared by 7 bases and J by 5 bases, with 8 bases of the junction left unmatched. From germline, CDR1 is LNHDA and CDR2 SQIVND (reference sequence). The CDR3 spells CASTKQGAWTGELFF. The CDR3 nucleotides are TGTGCCAGTACTAAACAGGGGGCATGGACCGGGGAGCTGTTTTTT.

This clone was detected only once. The chain joins TRBV28 to TRBJ1-5; 9 nucleotides align to TRBD1. The CDR3 has 17 amino acids. Germline V gene data show CDR1 as MDHEN and CDR2 as SYDVKM. J gave up 3 bases and V 5 bases, and 11 bases lay outside the gene matches. DNA for the CDR3: TGTGCCAGCAGTAACAGGGGGCGGGGGACGATCAATCAGCCCCAGCATTTT. Translating gives CASSNRGRGTINQPQHF.

J is TRBJ2-5 and V is TRBV7-6; possible D gene TRBD2, 6 bases. Per germline, CDR1 SGHVS and CDR2 FNYEAQ. The V end lost 1 base, the J end lost 3 bases, and 6 bases lay between the germline ends. The CDR3 has 13 amino acids. The CDR3 protein is CASSLGGEETQYF. The DNA for the CDR3 is TGTGCCAGCAGCTTAGGCGGGGAAGAGACCCAGTACTTC. The whole variable domain, remainder taken from reference TRBV7-6 and TRBJ2-5, is GAGVSQSPRYKVTKRGQDVALRCDPISGHVSLYWYRQALGQGPEFLTYFNYEAQQDKSGLPNDRFSAERPEGSISTLTIQRTEQRDSAMYRCASSLGGEETQYFGPGTRLLVL.

The chain uses TRBV25-1 and TRBJ2-7, with no clear D. The CDR3 is 14 amino acids. The V and J ends lost 2 bases and 2 bases respectively, with 10 bases between them. The germline V gene has CDR1 MGHDK and CDR2 SYGVNS. The CDR3 DNA reads TGTGCCAGCAGTGAACTCTCAGAGGCCTACGAGCAGTACTTC. Its protein product is CASSELSEAYEQYF.

The chain combines TRBV6-5 with TRBJ2-5, with TRBD2 matching 9 bases. With 2 bases clipped from V and 2 bases from J, the junction kept 0 bases outside the gene matches. The CDR3 has 14 residues. From germline, CDR1 is MNHEY and CDR2 SVGAGI. The CDR3 region has the DNA TGTGCCAGCAGTTACCTAGCGGGGCAAGAGACCCAGTACTTC. The encoded protein is CASSYLAGQETQYF.

V usage is TRBV2 and J usage is TRBJ2-5; 12 bases match TRBD2. After removal of 6 bases from V and 5 bases from J, the junction contained 10 bases not matched to a gene. The CDR3 is 16 amino acids. Germline CDR1 SNHLY, CDR2 FYNNEI. The CDR3 loop is CASSNDRLAGDETQYF. CDR3 in DNA: TGTGCCAGCAGCAACGACCGACTAGCGGGAGATGAGACCCAGTACTTC.

This clone was observed a single time. The chain's CDR3 is CASRRDRGTDTEAFF. The DNA for the CDR3 is TGTGCCAGCAGGCGGGACAGGGGGACGGACACTGAAGCTTTCTTT. The V gene is TRBV5-4, the J gene TRBJ1-1; 11 nucleotides line up with TRBD1. Unmatched junction bases numbered 6, after V lost 5 bases and J lost 3 bases. This CDR3 has 15 residues. Germline V gene lookup returns CDR1 SGHNT and CDR2 YYREEE (reference sequence).

This clone was seen only a few times. The chain employs TRBV7-2 and TRBJ2-2; 8 bases agree with TRBD2. V trimming: 5 bases; J trimming: 4 bases; junction bases outside the gene matches: 9. This CDR3 spans 16 amino acids. Germline V lookup: CDR1 SGHTA, CDR2 FQGNSA. CDR3: CASSLREGRVTGELFF. As DNA, the CDR3 is TGTGCCAGCAGCCTCCGGGAGGGCCGTGTCACCGGGGAGCTGTTTTTT.